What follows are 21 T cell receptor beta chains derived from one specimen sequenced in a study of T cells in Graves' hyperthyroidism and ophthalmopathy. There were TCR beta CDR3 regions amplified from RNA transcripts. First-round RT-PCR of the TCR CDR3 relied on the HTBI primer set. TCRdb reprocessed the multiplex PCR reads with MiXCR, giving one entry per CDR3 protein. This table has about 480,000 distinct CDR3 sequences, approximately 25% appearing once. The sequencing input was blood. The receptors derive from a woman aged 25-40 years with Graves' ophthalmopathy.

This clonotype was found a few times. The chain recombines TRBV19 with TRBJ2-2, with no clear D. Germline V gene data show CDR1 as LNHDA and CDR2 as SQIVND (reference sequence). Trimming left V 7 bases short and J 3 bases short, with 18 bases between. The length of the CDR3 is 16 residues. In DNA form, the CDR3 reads TGTGCCAGTACCTTCGTTCGGGCTCAGGACACCGGGGAGCTGTTTTTT. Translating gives CASTFVRAQDTGELFF.

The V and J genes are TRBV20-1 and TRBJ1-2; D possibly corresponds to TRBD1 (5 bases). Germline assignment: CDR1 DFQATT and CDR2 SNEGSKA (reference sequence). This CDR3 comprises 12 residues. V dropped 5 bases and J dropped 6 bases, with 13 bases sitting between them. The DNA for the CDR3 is TGCAGTGCTGACGCCCGGGACGATGGCTACACCTTC. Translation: CSADARDDGYTF.

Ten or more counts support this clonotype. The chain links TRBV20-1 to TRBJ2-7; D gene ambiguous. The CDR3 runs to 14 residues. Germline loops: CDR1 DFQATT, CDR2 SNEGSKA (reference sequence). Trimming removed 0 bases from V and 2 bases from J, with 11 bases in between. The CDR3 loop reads CSARDPDGTYEQYF. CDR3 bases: TGCAGTGCTAGAGACCCGGACGGAACCTACGAGCAGTACTTC.

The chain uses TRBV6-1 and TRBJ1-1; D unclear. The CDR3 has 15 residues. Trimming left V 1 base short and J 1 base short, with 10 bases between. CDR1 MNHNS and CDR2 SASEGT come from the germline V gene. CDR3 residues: CASSEGRWGNTEAFF. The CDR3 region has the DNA TGTGCCAGCAGTGAAGGCAGGTGGGGGAACACTGAAGCTTTCTTT.

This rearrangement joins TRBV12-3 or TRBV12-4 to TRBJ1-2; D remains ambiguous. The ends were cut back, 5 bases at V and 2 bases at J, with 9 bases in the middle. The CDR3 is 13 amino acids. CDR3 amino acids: CASSPTLNYGYTF. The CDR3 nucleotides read TGTGCCAGCAGTCCCACCCTCAACTATGGCTACACCTTC.

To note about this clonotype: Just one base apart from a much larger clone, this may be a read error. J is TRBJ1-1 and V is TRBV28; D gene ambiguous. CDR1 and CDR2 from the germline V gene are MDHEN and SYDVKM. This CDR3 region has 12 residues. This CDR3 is CTSSFPSGEAFF. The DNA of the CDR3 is TGTACCAGCAGTTTCCCCAGCGGTGAAGCTTTCTTT. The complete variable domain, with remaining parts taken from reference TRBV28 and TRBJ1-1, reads DVKVTQSSRYLVKRTGEKVFLECVQDMDHENMFWYRQDPGLGLRLIYFSYDVKMKEKGDIPEGYSVSREKKERFSLILESASTNQTSMYLCTSSFPSGEAFFGQGTRLTVV.

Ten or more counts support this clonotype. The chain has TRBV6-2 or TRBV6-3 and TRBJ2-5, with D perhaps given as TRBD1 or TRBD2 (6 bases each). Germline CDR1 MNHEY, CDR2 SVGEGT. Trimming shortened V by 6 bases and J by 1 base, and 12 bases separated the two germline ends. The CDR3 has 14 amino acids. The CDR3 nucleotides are TGTGCCAGCAGAAAACGGGGGCCCCAAGAGACCCAGTACTTC. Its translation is CASRKRGPQETQYF.

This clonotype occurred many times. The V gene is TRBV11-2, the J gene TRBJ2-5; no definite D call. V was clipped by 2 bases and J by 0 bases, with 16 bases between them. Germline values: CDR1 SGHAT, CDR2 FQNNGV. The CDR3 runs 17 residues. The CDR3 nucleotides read TGTGCCAGCAGCTTAAATTCAGCAGCCCAGTACCAAGAGACCCAGTACTTC. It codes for CASSLNSAAQYQETQYF.

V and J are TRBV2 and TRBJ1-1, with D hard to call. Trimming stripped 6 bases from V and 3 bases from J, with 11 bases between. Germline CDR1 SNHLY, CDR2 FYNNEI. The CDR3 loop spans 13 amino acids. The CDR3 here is CASSPYGHTEAFF. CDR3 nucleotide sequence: TGTGCCAGCAGCCCATACGGACACACTGAAGCTTTCTTT.

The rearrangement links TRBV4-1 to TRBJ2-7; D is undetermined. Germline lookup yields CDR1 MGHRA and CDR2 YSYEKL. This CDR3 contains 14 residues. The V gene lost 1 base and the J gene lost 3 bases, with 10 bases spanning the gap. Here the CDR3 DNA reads TGCGCCAGCAGCCAAGCCACCTACGACTACGAGCAGTACTTC. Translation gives CASSQATYDYEQYF.

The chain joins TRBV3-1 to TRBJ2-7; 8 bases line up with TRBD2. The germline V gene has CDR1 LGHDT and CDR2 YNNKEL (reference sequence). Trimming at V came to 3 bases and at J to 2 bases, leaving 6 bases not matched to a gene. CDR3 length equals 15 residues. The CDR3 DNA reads TGTGCCAGCAGCCACACTAGCGGAGCTACCTACGAGCAGTACTTC. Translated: CASSHTSGATYEQYF.

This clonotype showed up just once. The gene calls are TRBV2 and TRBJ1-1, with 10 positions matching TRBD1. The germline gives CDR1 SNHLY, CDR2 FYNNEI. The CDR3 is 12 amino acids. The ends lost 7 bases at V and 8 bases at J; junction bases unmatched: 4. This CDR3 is CASNPDRGEAFF. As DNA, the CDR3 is TGTGCCAGCAACCCGGACAGGGGGGAAGCTTTCTTT.

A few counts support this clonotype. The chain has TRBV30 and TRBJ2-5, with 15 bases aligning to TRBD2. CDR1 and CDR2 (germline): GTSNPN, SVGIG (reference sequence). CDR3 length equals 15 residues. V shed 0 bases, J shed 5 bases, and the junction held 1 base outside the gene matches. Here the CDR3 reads CAWSVGLAGGETQYF. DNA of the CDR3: TGTGCCTGGAGTGTCGGACTAGCGGGAGGGGAGACCCAGTACTTC.

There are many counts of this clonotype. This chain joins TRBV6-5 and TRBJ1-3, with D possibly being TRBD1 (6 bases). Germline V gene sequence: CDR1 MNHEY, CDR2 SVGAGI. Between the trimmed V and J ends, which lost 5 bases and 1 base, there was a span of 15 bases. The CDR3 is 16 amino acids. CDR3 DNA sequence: TGTGCCAGCAGTCTTCTGGGACACCTTTCTGGAAACACCATATATTTT. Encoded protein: CASSLLGHLSGNTIYF.

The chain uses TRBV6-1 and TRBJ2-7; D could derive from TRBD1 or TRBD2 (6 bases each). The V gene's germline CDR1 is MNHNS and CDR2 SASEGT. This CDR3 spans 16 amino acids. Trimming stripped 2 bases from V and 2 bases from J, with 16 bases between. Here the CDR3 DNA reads TGTGCCAGCAGTGAACGAGGGGGGATTTGGGCCTACGAGCAGTACTTC. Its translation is CASSERGGIWAYEQYF.

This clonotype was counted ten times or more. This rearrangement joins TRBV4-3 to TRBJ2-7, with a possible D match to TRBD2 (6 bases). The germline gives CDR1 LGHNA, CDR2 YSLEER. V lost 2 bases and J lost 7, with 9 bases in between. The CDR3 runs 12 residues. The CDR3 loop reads CASSQSAGEQYF. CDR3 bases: TGCGCCAGCAGCCAAAGCGCGGGAGAGCAGTACTTC.

CDR3 protein: CSSRDRGGYTF. The CDR3 DNA reads TGCAGTTCCAGGGACAGGGGTGGCTACACCTTC. V is TRBV20-1 and J is TRBJ1-2; 10 bases are a match to TRBD1. There are 11 residues in the CDR3. Germline V gene lookup returns CDR1 DFQATT and CDR2 SNEGSKA (reference sequence). Trimming removed 8 bases from V and 7 bases from J; junction bases left unmatched: 4.

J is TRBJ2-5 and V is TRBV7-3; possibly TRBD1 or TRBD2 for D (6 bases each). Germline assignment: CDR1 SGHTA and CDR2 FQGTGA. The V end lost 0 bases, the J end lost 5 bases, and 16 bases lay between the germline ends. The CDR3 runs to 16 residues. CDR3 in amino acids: CASSLTGRGHDETQYF. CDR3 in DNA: TGTGCCAGCAGCTTAACGGGTCGGGGGCACGATGAGACCCAGTACTTC.

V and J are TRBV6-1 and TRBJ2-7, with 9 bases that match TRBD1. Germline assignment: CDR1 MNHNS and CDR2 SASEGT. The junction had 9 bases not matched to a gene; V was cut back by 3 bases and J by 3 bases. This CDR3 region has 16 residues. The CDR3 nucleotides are TGTGCCAGCAGTGATTCAGCCGGGACAGGGTTCTACGAGCAGTACTTC. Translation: CASSDSAGTGFYEQYF.

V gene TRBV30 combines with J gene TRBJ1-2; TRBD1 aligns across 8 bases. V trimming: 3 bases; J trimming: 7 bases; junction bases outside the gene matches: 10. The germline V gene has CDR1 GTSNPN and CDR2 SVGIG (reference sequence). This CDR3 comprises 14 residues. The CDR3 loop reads CAWRRGQGLGGYTF. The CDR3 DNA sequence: TGTGCCTGGAGACGAGGACAGGGACTCGGTGGCTACACCTTC.

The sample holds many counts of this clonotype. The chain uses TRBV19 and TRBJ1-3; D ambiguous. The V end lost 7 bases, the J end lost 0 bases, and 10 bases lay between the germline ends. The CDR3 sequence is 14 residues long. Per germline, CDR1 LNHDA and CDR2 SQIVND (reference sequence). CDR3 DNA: TGTGCCAGTAATGCAATGAGCTCTGGAAACACCATATATTTT. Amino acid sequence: CASNAMSSGNTIYF.